Detailed here is one T cell receptor beta chain. The data originate from a study of blood T cell repertoires in COVID-19. Study details: The United States, Italy and Spain provided the acute and convalescent COVID-19 samples.

Germline lookup yields CDR1 MDHEN and CDR2 SYDVKM. The CDR3 has 14 amino acids. Trimming removed 4 bases from V and 7 bases from J; junction bases left unmatched: 8. Method: immunoSEQ multiplex PCR; TCRdb's copy keeps in-frame clones and lacks some. The data contain 150,000 to 200,000 clones, roughly 86% of them seen just once; the ten biggest clones take up roughly 24%. The chain joins TRBV28 to TRBJ1-1; 8 bases map to TRBD1. The TCR originated in a woman aged 40 to 50 in a cohort exposed to, infected with or recovered from COVID-19 (not recorded which). Sequences were obtained from PBMCs or T cells enriched from blood (not recorded which). This CDR3 is CASSSGQGSGEAFF. DNA of the CDR3: TGTGCCAGCAGTTCCGGACAGGGCTCGGGTGAAGCTTTCTTT.